This entry lists 27 T cell receptor beta chains sequenced from one sample in a study of T cell repertoires in cytomegalovirus infection. Antigen specificity for these receptors is unknown. TCRdb passed the reads through MiXCR, listing each CDR3 protein once. The sample has approximately 340,000 distinct CDR3 sequences, under 35% seen once. Sequences were derived from cultured PBMCs, sampled from culture after CMV antigen stimulation. The receptor source for this set is a human donor in good health (CMV status not recorded). Some clones in this sample may be carry-over from other donors' samples.

The genes are TRBV27 and TRBJ1-1; D perhaps matches TRBD1 (5 bases). The CDR3 has 15 residues. Trimming removed 0 bases at V and 0 bases at J, with 8 bases between. Germline CDR1 and CDR2: MNHEY and SMNVEV (reference sequence). The CDR3 sequence is CASSLSLGVNTEAFF. The CDR3 DNA is TGTGCCAGCAGTTTATCCCTAGGGGTGAACACTGAAGCTTTCTTT.

The genes are TRBV2 and TRBJ2-7, with 9 bases identical to TRBD1. Trimming removed 9 bases from V and 3 bases from J; junction bases left unmatched: 9. Germline loops: CDR1 SNHLY, CDR2 FYNNEI. This CDR3 comprises 14 residues. In DNA, the CDR3 is TGTGCCAGAGGGGGGACAGGGATCCTCTACGAGCAGTACTTC. Amino acids: CARGGTGILYEQYF.

This clonotype turned up a few times. This chain links TRBV6-6 with TRBJ2-7, with a weak D call TRBD1 (5 bases). Deletions cut 2 bases from V and 2 bases from J, with 10 bases between. Germline CDR1 is MNHNY and CDR2 is SVGAGI (reference sequence). The CDR3 has 14 amino acids. CDR3 protein: CASSYGAPTYEQYF. CDR3 nucleotide sequence: TGTGCCAGCAGTTACGGGGCACCTACCTACGAGCAGTACTTC.

The chain couples TRBV20-1 to TRBJ2-2; 9 bases fit TRBD1. With V trimmed by 3 bases and J by 2 bases, 7 bases remained unmatched. The CDR3 has 16 amino acids. Germline CDR1 DFQATT, CDR2 SNEGSKA (reference sequence). CDR3: CSASIPGQGNTGELFF. CDR3 coding DNA: TGCAGTGCTAGTATCCCGGGACAGGGAAACACCGGGGAGCTGTTTTTT.

J is TRBJ1-1 and V is TRBV7-8, with D perhaps matching TRBD1 (5 bases). V was shortened by 6 bases and J by 5 bases, with 19 bases between the two germline ends. From germline, CDR1 is SGHVS and CDR2 FQNEAQ. The CDR3 runs to 15 residues. CDR3 in DNA: TGTGCCAGCAGACCTTTAGGGGATTGGGGGACTGAAGCTTTCTTT. It codes for CASRPLGDWGTEAFF.

The rearrangement joins TRBV5-4 to TRBJ2-5; D is unresolved. Trimming left V 1 base short and J 2 bases short, with 9 bases between. Looked up from germline, CDR1 is SGHNT and CDR2 is YYREEE (reference sequence). CDR3 length equals 14 residues. CDR3: CASSLPAIQETQYF. The DNA for the CDR3 is TGTGCCAGCAGCTTGCCGGCCATACAAGAGACCCAGTACTTC.

The chain has TRBV6-1 and TRBJ1-1; D unresolved. The V end was cut by 4 bases, the J end by 1 base, with 7 bases between. The germline gives CDR1 MNHNS, CDR2 SASEGT. CDR3 size: 13 residues. The CDR3 sequence: CASSAVGNTEAFF. In DNA, the CDR3 is TGTGCCAGCAGTGCTGTTGGGAACACTGAAGCTTTCTTT.

This clonotype appeared a few times. The V gene is TRBV7-6, the J gene TRBJ2-3; 7 bases are shared with TRBD2. J lost 0 bases, V lost 3 bases, and 15 bases had no gene match. The CDR3 runs to 19 residues. The V gene's germline CDR1 is SGHVS and CDR2 FNYEAQ. Here the CDR3 reads CASSFSRDYYTTSTDTQYF. The CDR3 DNA follows: TGTGCCAGCAGCTTCAGTCGGGACTATTATACCACTAGCACAGATACGCAGTATTTT.

This clonotype was counted a few times. The V and J genes are TRBV7-6 and TRBJ2-2, with TRBD1 as a possible D gene (5 bases). Trimming stripped 0 bases from V and 1 base from J, with 21 bases between. Germline CDR1 reads SGHVS; CDR2 reads FNYEAQ. This CDR3 comprises 20 residues. CDR3 in amino acids: CASSLAPPLQAIQNTGELFF. The CDR3, as DNA: TGTGCCAGCAGCTTAGCCCCCCCTCTACAGGCCATCCAGAACACCGGGGAGCTGTTTTTT.

J is TRBJ2-1 and V is TRBV5-4; TRBD1 matches 10 bases. Germline V gives CDR1 SGHNT, CDR2 YYREEE (reference sequence). J lost 8 bases, V lost 3 bases, and 5 bases had no gene match. There are 14 residues in the CDR3. The chain's CDR3 is CASSWGTGEDEQFF. Here the CDR3 DNA reads TGTGCCAGCAGCTGGGGGACAGGGGAGGATGAGCAGTTCTTC.

The J gene is TRBJ1-1, the V gene TRBV7-6, with D unresolved. Per germline, CDR1 SGHVS and CDR2 FNYEAQ. Trimming left V 1 base short and J 5 bases short, with 8 bases between. CDR3 size: 13 residues. CDR3 residues: CASSLGMGTEAFF. CDR3 nucleotide sequence: TGTGCCAGCAGCTTAGGCATGGGAACTGAAGCTTTCTTT.

This chain links TRBV19 with TRBJ1-5, with 7 bases that match TRBD1. The trim removed 1 base at V and 2 bases at J, leaving 8 bases unmatched. The CDR3 extends over 17 amino acids. Germline-derived CDR1 and CDR2 are LNHDA and SQIVND (reference sequence). The CDR3: CASSIGQGREGNQPQHF. CDR3 DNA sequence: TGTGCCAGTAGTATAGGACAGGGCAGGGAGGGCAATCAGCCCCAGCATTTT.

This sequence joins TRBV7-6 and TRBJ1-1; D unresolved. This CDR3 spans 13 amino acids. Trimming took off 3 bases at V and 4 bases at J, with 9 bases between the two ends. The germline V gene has CDR1 SGHVS and CDR2 FNYEAQ. For the CDR3, the DNA is TGTGCCAGCAGCTTGATGGCGGGCACTGAAGCTTTCTTT. Its protein is CASSLMAGTEAFF.

The gene calls are TRBV28 and TRBJ2-7, with unresolved D. The CDR3 is 11 amino acids. Germline V gene data show CDR1 as MDHEN and CDR2 as SYDVKM. V was trimmed by 9 bases and J by 0 bases, leaving 6 bases between them. CDR3 DNA sequence: TGTGCCAGTACAGCCTCCTACGAGCAGTACTTC. This sequence encodes CASTASYEQYF.

The chain joins TRBV13 to TRBJ2-7, with D perhaps TRBD1 (6 bases). This CDR3 comprises 14 residues. Trimming removed 4 bases from V and 7 bases from J, with 17 bases in between. The germline V gene has CDR1 PRHDT and CDR2 FYEKMQ (reference sequence). CDR3 sequence: CASSSWQGFGEQYF. Written as DNA, the CDR3 is TGTGCCAGCAGCTCGTGGCAGGGGTTCGGAGAGCAGTACTTC.

This clonotype has a handful of counts. The chain couples TRBV20-1 to TRBJ1-1; the D gene is possibly TRBD1 (6 bases). The CDR3 extends over 13 amino acids. Germline V lookup: CDR1 DFQATT, CDR2 SNEGSKA (reference sequence). The V and J ends lost 0 bases and 11 bases respectively, with 16 bases between them. CDR3 residues: CSARDIVGGQAFF. CDR3 sequence (DNA): TGCAGTGCTAGAGATATCGTGGGGGGCCAGGCTTTCTTT.

CDR3 sequence (DNA): TGTGCCAGCAGTTTATTTGAGGGGGCCTACGAGCAGTACTTC. Its translation is CASSLFEGAYEQYF. This chain uses TRBV27 with TRBJ2-7; D may be TRBD1 (6 bases). CDR3 size: 14 residues. Germline V gene sequence: CDR1 MNHEY, CDR2 SMNVEV (reference sequence). V shed 1 base and J shed 2 bases, with 9 bases lying between them.

J is TRBJ1-2 and V is TRBV7-6; no reliable D call. V dropped 1 base and J dropped 0 bases, with 18 bases sitting between them. In germline, CDR1 is SGHVS, CDR2 FNYEAQ. The CDR3 sequence is 18 residues long. The CDR3 is CASSLEVSGAVTNYGYTF. CDR3 in DNA: TGTGCCAGCAGCTTAGAGGTGTCGGGCGCCGTTACTAACTATGGCTACACCTTC. Filled out from reference TRBV7-6 and TRBJ1-2, the complete variable domain reads GAGVSQSPRYKVTKRGQDVALRCDPISGHVSLYWYRQALGQGPEFLTYFNYEAQQDKSGLPNDRFSAERPEGSISTLTIQRTEQRDSAMYRCASSLEVSGAVTNYGYTFGSGTRLTVV.

This chain connects TRBV19 to TRBJ1-3, with D hard to call. The V end lost 7 bases, the J end lost 4 bases, and 17 bases lay between the germline ends. This CDR3 contains 15 residues. The V gene's germline CDR1 is LNHDA and CDR2 SQIVND (reference sequence). The CDR3 coding sequence is TGTGCCAGTAAGGAGACACAACGTTCCGGAAACACCATATATTTT. Translating gives CASKETQRSGNTIYF.

The V and J genes are TRBV4-2 and TRBJ1-4; 8 positions agree with TRBD1. Per germline, CDR1 LGHNA and CDR2 YNFKEQ. This CDR3 has 17 residues. V shed 0 bases and J 6 bases; nucleotides not matched to a gene: 9. The CDR3 loop reads CASSQDLAGGEDEKLFF. CDR3 nucleotide sequence: TGTGCCAGCAGCCAAGATTTGGCAGGGGGCGAGGATGAAAAACTGTTTTTT.

A single count supports this clonotype. The chain uses TRBV6-6 and TRBJ2-1; TRBD1 matches at 12 bases. This CDR3 comprises 15 residues. With V trimmed by 6 bases and J by 7 bases, 7 bases remained unmatched. Germline-derived CDR1 and CDR2 are MNHNY and SVGAGI (reference sequence). The CDR3 here is CASSQGQGAWNEQFF. DNA for the CDR3: TGTGCCAGCAGCCAGGGACAGGGGGCGTGGAATGAGCAGTTCTTC.

This chain connects TRBV13 to TRBJ2-7; tentative D call: TRBD1 (5 bases). Looked up from germline, CDR1 is PRHDT and CDR2 is FYEKMQ (reference sequence). The CDR3 runs to 16 residues. V shed 1 base and J shed 1 base, with 14 bases lying between them. This chain's CDR3 is CASSLEIPGISYEQYF. The CDR3 DNA reads as TGTGCCAGCAGCTTAGAAATCCCAGGGATTTCCTACGAGCAGTACTTC. Using reference TRBV13 and TRBJ2-7 for the parts outside the CDR3, the full variable domain is AAGVIQSPRHLIKEKRETATLKCYPIPRHDTVYWYQQGPGQDPQFLISFYEKMQSDKGSIPDRFSAQQFSDYHSELNMSSLELGDSALYFCASSLEIPGISYEQYFGPGTRLTVT.

The rearrangement joins TRBV11-2 to TRBJ2-7; the D is unclear. Germline CDR1 and CDR2: SGHAT and FQNNGV. This CDR3 comprises 12 residues. V was clipped by 5 bases and J by 0 bases, with 5 bases between them. The CDR3 DNA is TGTGCCAGCAGCCCCCTCTCCTACGAGCAGTACTTC. It encodes CASSPLSYEQYF.

The chain joins TRBV6-6 to TRBJ1-4; 9 bases are shared with TRBD1. Looked up from germline, CDR1 is MNHNY and CDR2 is SVGAGI (reference sequence). The J segment lost 8 bases and the V segment lost 6 bases, leaving 10 bases of the junction unmatched. The CDR3 has 15 amino acids. This CDR3 is CASSLGTGLFEKLFF. CDR3 nucleotides: TGTGCCAGCAGCCTCGGGACAGGGTTATTCGAAAAACTGTTTTTT.

A few counts support this clonotype. The gene calls are TRBV2 and TRBJ2-5; 8 bases fit TRBD1. The germline gives CDR1 SNHLY, CDR2 FYNNEI. The CDR3 has 13 amino acids. V gave up 6 bases and J gave up 4 bases; unmatched junction bases: 4. The CDR3 coding sequence is TGTGCCAGCAGCTCGGACAGGGCAGAGACCCAGTACTTC. Translated, it gives CASSSDRAETQYF.

To note about this clonotype: The junction does not match germline at one end; this may be a read error. The chain links TRBV4-2 to TRBJ2-7; 8 bases fit TRBD1. Germline assignment: CDR1 LGHNA and CDR2 YNFKEQ. The CDR3 has 15 residues. DNA for the CDR3: TGTGCTAGCAGCCCCCCTGGACAGGGCTCCTACGAGCAGTACTTC. Its protein product is CASSPPGQGSYEQYF.

The chain joins TRBV20-1 to TRBJ1-5; D remains unclear. From germline, CDR1 is DFQATT and CDR2 SNEGSKA (reference sequence). There are 13 residues in the CDR3. V was pared by 1 base and J by 9 bases, with 13 bases between. The CDR3 DNA is TGCAGTGCTAGAGGTGACCACACTTCGCCCCAGCATTTT. Translation gives CSARGDHTSPQHF.